This TCR beta chain was captured in a study of T cells in Graves' hyperthyroidism and ophthalmopathy. V lost 1 base to trimming and J lost 4 bases; unmatched junction nucleotides: 4. Per the germline V gene, CDR1 is MGHRA and CDR2 is YSYEKL. The CDR3 consists of 17 residues. It was RNA transcripts that yielded the amplified TCR beta CDR3 regions. The TCR CDR3 first-round RT-PCR relied on the HTBI primer set. In TCRdb, the multiplex PCR reads were re-called with MiXCR into one record per CDR3 protein. The sample carries roughly 500,000 distinct CDR3 sequences, 22% recorded once. The chain combines TRBV4-1 with TRBJ2-2, with 12 positions matching TRBD1. This receptor was obtained from a woman aged 70-85 years with Graves' ophthalmopathy. The material sequenced was blood. CDR3 protein: CASSQGGQGAFTGELFF. The DNA of the CDR3 is TGCGCCAGCAGCCAAGGGGGACAGGGGGCGTTCACCGGGGAGCTGTTTTTT.